This T cell receptor beta chain is drawn from a study of T cells in Graves' hyperthyroidism and ophthalmopathy (dated by TCRdb to the late 2010s). Context from the whole study: Peripheral blood was sampled at the time of initial diagnosis, prior to any treatment. TCR V-J signatures able to tell the groups apart were searched for in a discovery cohort of 100 patients, of whom more than 40 had Graves' ophthalmopathy and under 65 had stable Graves' hyperthyroidism. The paper reports TCR Vbeta CDR3 sequencing of 135 peripheral blood samples: approximately 43 ophthalmopathy, 70 to 85 hyperthyroidism and about 17 progressor patients. An independent validation cohort of around 19 hyperthyroidism patients and about 15 patients who later progressed to ophthalmopathy tested prospective prediction of ophthalmopathy. Following sampling, methimazole starting at 30 mg daily was given to hyperthyroidism patients, and high-dose intravenous methylprednisolone was given to ophthalmopathy patients. The study also compared thyroid tissue and blood T-cell repertoires from over 5 Graves' hyperthyroidism patients. The 100 discovery patients were randomly split 7:3 into training and test sets. The research as a whole found: During validation, the model predicted progression to ophthalmopathy a median of roughly 7.1 months ahead of onset, with almost 71% sensitivity and 72.22% specificity. Most expanded thyroid clonotypes (frequency above 0.001) were also found in blood, which suggests that blood repertoires may mirror thyroid immune responses. A 13 V-J signature model separated ophthalmopathy from stable hyperthyroidism, with approximately 87% sensitivity and about 81% specificity in cross-validation and 80%/75% in testing. No statistical method was used to set the sample size in advance, and investigators knew the group allocation.

CDR1 SQVTM and CDR2 ANQGSEA were looked up in the germline V gene. Trimming takes 4 bases from V and 2 bases from J, and the germline ends sit 5 bases apart. Reading from cysteine to phenylalanine, the CDR3 counts 11 amino acids. Left in the record is the CDR3 DNA by itself, 33 bases read in frame from the first base. Stable Graves' hyperthyroidism was defined as the absence of progression to ophthalmopathy over 18 months of follow-up. Hyperthyroidism patients were newly diagnosed, had a disease duration of under 2 months, and were aged 18 to 65 years. Any patient with an uncontrolled infection, another autoimmune disease, pregnancy or lactation was excluded. Clinical symptoms, serum thyroxine and TRAb, thyroid ultrasound, and orbital computed tomography formed the basis for the diagnoses. PBMCs were isolated from about 9.2 ml of fresh peripheral blood by Ficoll-Paque density gradient centrifugation. Total RNA was extracted using Trizol reagent, and RNA quality was assessed on an Agilent 2100 Bioanalyzer.

TCR beta CDR3 regions were amplified from RNA transcripts. The first round of RT-PCR for the TCR CDR3 was performed with the HTBI primer set and the Qiagen OneStep RT-PCR kit. Libraries were constructed in a second round of multiplex PCR, after which size selection and purification were carried out. The libraries were sequenced on an Illumina HiSeq2000 using paired-end 100 bp reads. The authors' pipeline ran thus. SOAPnuke was used to process the raw data, with reads discarded if the reads contained adapters or uncalled bases, had a mean Phred below 15, or lacked an exact constant-primer or identifier match. High-quality paired reads were merged with COPE v1.2.5, and unique nucleotide sequences were defined as clonotypes. MiTCR v1.1 was used to align the clonotypes against IMGT TRBV, TRBD and TRBJ reference segments. Only V-J combinations with frequency above 0.0001, covering roughly 99% of repertoires, were analysed. The TCS score was defined as the ratio of F50 (clonal expansion) to E x V (chaos), calculated using BLOSUM62-based TCRdist between CDR3 peptides within each V-J. Welch's t-statistics and random forest reduced around 510 V-J features to roughly 13, which were used in a naive Bayes classifier (R e1071). TCRdb cleaned the public reads at Q25 with fastp, built clones with MiXCR and kept in-frame beta chains. Each record represents a unique CDR3 protein, reported with the most common genes and DNA among its rows. The V and J calls, along with clone size, are taken from TCRdb and not from the paper's own processing. Present in this sample are roughly 750,000 distinct CDR3 sequences, about a sixth of which were seen just once. Together, the top ten hold approximately 8.4% of the sample.

Regarding this clonotype: This receptor's antigen is unknown. Per-base quality was not reported, and no clone a single base away is much larger than it.

This TCR came from a man younger than 30 with Graves' hyperthyroidism. The material sequenced was blood. Recombination joined TRBV29-1 with TRBJ1-2, with an unclear D gene assignment. The DNA sequence is TGCAGCGTTGGAGAAAACTATGGCTACACCTTC. Translation gives CSVGENYGYTF.